This T cell receptor beta chain was documented in a study of blood T cells in healthy people across ages. The CDR3 is made up of 15 amino acids. V was pared by 2 bases and J by 10 bases, with 8 bases of the junction left unmatched. CDR1 and CDR2 from the germline V gene are MDHEN and SYDVKM. Then a second PCR, running about 6 to 12 cycles, was carried out with a sample-barcoded 5' primer and a J-beta primer mix. TCRdb independently ran MiXCR on the 5' RACE reads; one entry per CDR3 protein. The sample records approximately 780,000 distinct CDR3 sequences, 25% to 30% being singletons. This clonotype came up a few times. These records were also assigned to another study, of T cells of mothers and their children.

Sequencing was carried out using blood. This TCR was recovered from a boy aged 5-17 years in good health. J is TRBJ1-4 and V is TRBV28; TRBD1 matches 9 bases. CDR3 in amino acids: CASSLPGQGPGKLFF. The CDR3 nucleotides read TGTGCCAGCAGTTTACCGGGACAGGGCCCAGGAAAACTGTTTTTT.